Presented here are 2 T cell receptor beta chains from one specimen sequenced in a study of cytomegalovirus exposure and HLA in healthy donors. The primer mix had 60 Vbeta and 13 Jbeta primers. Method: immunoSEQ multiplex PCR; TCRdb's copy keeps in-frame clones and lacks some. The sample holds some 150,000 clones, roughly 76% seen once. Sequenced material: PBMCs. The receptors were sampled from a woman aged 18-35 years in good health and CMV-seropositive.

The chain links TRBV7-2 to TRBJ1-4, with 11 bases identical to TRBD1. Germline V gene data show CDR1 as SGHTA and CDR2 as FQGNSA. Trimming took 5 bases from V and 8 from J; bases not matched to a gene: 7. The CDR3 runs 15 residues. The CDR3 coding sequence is TGTGCCAGCAGCCCACGGACAGGGGGCCGAGAAAAACTGTTTTTT. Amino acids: CASSPRTGGREKLFF.

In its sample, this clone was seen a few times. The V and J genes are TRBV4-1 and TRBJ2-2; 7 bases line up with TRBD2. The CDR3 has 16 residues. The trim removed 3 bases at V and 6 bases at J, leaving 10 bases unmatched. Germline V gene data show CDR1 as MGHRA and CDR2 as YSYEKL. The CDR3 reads CASSHGKLGLAGELFF. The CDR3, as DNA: TGCGCCAGCAGCCACGGTAAACTAGGACTAGCCGGGGAGCTGTTTTTT.